This paragraph reports one T cell receptor beta chain. In the original processing: From reference gene primer amplification, estimates of nucleated cell counts were derived. Sequenced by immunoSEQ multiplex PCR; TCRdb stores in-frame clones only, minus some. V, J and clone size are those of that table, while D and trimming were read from the DNA. The sample records about 28,000 clones, 81% being singletons. This sample stems from a study of blood T cell repertoires in COVID-19. The wider study: Specimens from acute and convalescent COVID-19 originated in the United States, Italy and Spain. T cells, B-cell-depleted T cells, or PBMCs provided the cDNA or gDNA that served as material.

CDR3 size: 13 residues. Germline lookup yields CDR1 SNHLY and CDR2 FYNNEI. Deletions cut 10 bases from V and 8 bases from J, with 15 bases between. Sequencing was done on a sample of peripheral blood. The TCR originated in a woman aged 55-69 years with acute or convalescent COVID-19. The J gene is TRBJ1-6, the V gene TRBV2; D remains ambiguous. The CDR3: CATKRESDSPLHF. As DNA, the CDR3 is TGTGCCACCAAAAGGGAGTCGGATTCACCCCTCCACTTT.